The TCR beta chain described here comes from a study of identical twins. Study results and caveats: Some out-of-frame alpha sequences were shared by twins, and these showed excess low generation probability. For cord blood, abundant beta clonotypes had fewer insertions, unlike memory repertoires, which showed none.

TCRdb reprocessed the 5' RACE reads via MiXCR and lists one record per CDR3 protein. The sample consists of 1.5 million to 2 million distinct CDR3 sequences, more than 30% of them appearing once. This clonotype was observed a few times. Its specificity is unknown. CDR1 is DFQATT, CDR2 SNEGSKA, per germline (reference sequence). V dropped 1 base and J dropped 6 bases, with 11 bases sitting between them. The CDR3 totals 13 residues. V is TRBV20-1 and J is TRBJ2-3, with a possible D match to TRBD2 (6 bases). This clonotype was sampled from a newborn girl in good health. Sequencing was performed on cord blood. This CDR3 is CSARVAGSDTQYF. Here the CDR3 DNA reads TGCAGTGCTAGAGTCGCGGGGTCGGATACGCAGTATTTT.